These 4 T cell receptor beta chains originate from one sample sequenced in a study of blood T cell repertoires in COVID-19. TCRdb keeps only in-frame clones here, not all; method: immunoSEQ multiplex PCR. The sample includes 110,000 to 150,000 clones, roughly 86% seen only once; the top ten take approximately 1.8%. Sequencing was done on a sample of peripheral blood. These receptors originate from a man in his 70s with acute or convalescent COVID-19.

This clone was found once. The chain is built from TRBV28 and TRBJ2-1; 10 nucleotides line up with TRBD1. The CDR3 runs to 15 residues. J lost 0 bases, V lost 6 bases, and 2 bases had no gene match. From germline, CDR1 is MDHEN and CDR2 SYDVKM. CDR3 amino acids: CASRRDRGSYNEQFF. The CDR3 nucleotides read TGTGCCAGCAGACGGGACAGGGGCTCCTACAATGAGCAGTTCTTC.

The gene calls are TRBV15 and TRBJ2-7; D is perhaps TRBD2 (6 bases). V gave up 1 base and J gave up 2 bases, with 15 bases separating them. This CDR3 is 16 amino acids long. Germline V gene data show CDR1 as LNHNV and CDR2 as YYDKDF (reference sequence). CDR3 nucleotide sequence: TGTGCCACCAGCAGAGGCGGGACGACGAAACCCTACGAGCAGTACTTC. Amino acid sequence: CATSRGGTTKPYEQYF.

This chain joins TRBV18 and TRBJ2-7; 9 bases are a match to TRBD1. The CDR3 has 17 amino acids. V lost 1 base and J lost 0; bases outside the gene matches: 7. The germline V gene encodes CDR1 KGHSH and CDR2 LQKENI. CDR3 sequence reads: CASSPRRGTGFSYEQYF. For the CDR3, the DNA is TGTGCCAGCTCACCACGACGAGGGACAGGGTTCTCCTACGAGCAGTACTTC.

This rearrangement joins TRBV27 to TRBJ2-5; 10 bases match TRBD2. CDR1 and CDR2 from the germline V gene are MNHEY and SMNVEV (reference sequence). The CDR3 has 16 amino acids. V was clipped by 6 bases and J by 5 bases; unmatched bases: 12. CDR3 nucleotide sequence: TGTGCCAGCAGATCAGCAGCGGGGGGGCCCGGTGAGACCCAGTACTTC. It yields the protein CASRSAAGGPGETQYF.